This T cell receptor (beta chain) emerged from a study of shared clonotypes between healthy human individuals. General study results and limits: Across a handful of donors, naive CD4 shared about 5%, naive CD8 around 3.5%, memory CD4 roughly 2.4%, memory CD8 0.4%. Rarefaction showed sorted-subset sequencing was incomplete despite large depth. Generally, naive subsets (rather than memory subsets) showed larger estimated richness.

CDR1 SEHNR and CDR2 FQNEAQ come from the germline V gene (reference sequence). J lost 6 bases, V lost 5 bases, and 6 bases had no gene match. This CDR3 has 15 amino acids. The table came from immunoSEQ multiplex PCR; TCRdb's copy has only in-frame clones and leaves some out. Among a few million clones listed, around 90% were seen once. The donors, all of them Caucasian adults, lived in Nashville, Tennessee. About this clone itself: Antigen specificity is unknown.

Sequencing was carried out using naive CD4+ T cells from PBMCs. This sample's subset: CD45RA+ positively selected. The chain employs TRBV7-9 and TRBJ2-3; 12 positions agree with TRBD2. This receptor was obtained from a man in his late teens or twenties in good health. Some clones in this sample may be carry-over from other donors' samples. The CDR3 nucleotides are TGTGCCAGCAGCGTAACTAGCGGGGGGTCGGATACGCAGTATTTT. Residues: CASSVTSGGSDTQYF.